These 22 T cell receptor beta chains came from one sample sequenced in a study of shared clonotypes between healthy human individuals. Sequenced by immunoSEQ multiplex PCR; TCRdb stores in-frame clones only, minus some. Here the sample spans around 640,000 clones, about 95% being singletons. CD45RO-negative, CCR7-positively selected cells formed the naive CD8 fraction, excluding terminally differentiated effector memory CD45RA+ cells. The sequenced material came from naive CD8+ T cells sorted from blood. The origin of the receptors is a woman aged 25-40 years in good health.

This rearrangement joins TRBV7-6 to TRBJ2-1; 9 bases agree with TRBD2. V was clipped by 1 base and J by 6 bases; unmatched bases: 13. Germline assignment: CDR1 SGHVS and CDR2 FNYEAQ. The CDR3 contains 18 residues. CDR3 coding DNA: TGTGCCAGCAGCTTAGGGGTTAGCGGGAGATTACCCCTCAATGAGCAGTTCTTC. Amino acid sequence: CASSLGVSGRLPLNEQFF.

The J gene is TRBJ2-7, the V gene TRBV6-6; TRBD1 matches 9 bases. The CDR3 spans 14 residues. The germline V gene has CDR1 MNHNY and CDR2 SVGAGI (reference sequence). After removal of 9 bases from V and 4 bases from J, the junction contained 10 bases not matched to a gene. The CDR3 sequence is CASTEGTGLYEQYF. DNA of the CDR3: TGTGCCAGTACCGAAGGGACAGGGTTGTACGAGCAGTACTTC.

The genes are TRBV7-8 and TRBJ1-2; D is unresolved. Trimming stripped 7 bases from V and 1 base from J, with 10 bases between. Germline V gene data show CDR1 as SGHVS and CDR2 as FQNEAQ. The CDR3 consists of 13 residues. CDR3: CASTLEGNYGYTF. The CDR3 region has the DNA TGTGCCAGCACGCTAGAGGGTAACTATGGCTACACCTTC. The whole variable domain, filled in from reference TRBV7-8 and TRBJ1-2, reads GAGVSQSPRYKVAKRGQDVALRCDPISGHVSLFWYQQALGQGPEFLTYFQNEAQLDKSGLPSDRFFAERPEGSVSTLKIQRTQQEDSAVYLCASTLEGNYGYTFGSGTRLTVV.

The chain carries TRBV27 and TRBJ2-1; 7 bases match TRBD2. This CDR3 region has 16 residues. Germline V gene lookup returns CDR1 MNHEY and CDR2 SMNVEV (reference sequence). Unmatched junction bases numbered 15, after V lost 7 bases and J lost 6 bases. This CDR3 is CASTFGAGRTLNEQFF. The CDR3 DNA follows: TGTGCCAGCACTTTCGGAGCGGGACGAACCCTCAATGAGCAGTTCTTC.

This chain connects TRBV7-9 to TRBJ2-7, with D unresolved. V was cut by 7 bases and J by 2 bases, with 12 bases left in between. CDR1 and CDR2 from the germline V gene are SEHNR and FQNEAQ (reference sequence). The CDR3 runs 13 residues. For the CDR3, the DNA is TGTGCCAGCAACCCCCTTCGTCCCTACGAGCAGTACTTC. Translation: CASNPLRPYEQYF.

In its sample, this clone was seen once. CDR3 sequence: CATSTQAAGTDTQYF. The CDR3 region has the DNA TGTGCCACCAGCACCCAAGCGGCCGGCACAGATACGCAGTATTTT. J is TRBJ2-3 and V is TRBV15; maybe TRBD2 (5 bases). The V and J ends lost 4 bases and 1 base respectively, with 12 bases between them. The CDR3 sequence is 15 residues long. Per the germline V gene, CDR1 is LNHNV and CDR2 is YYDKDF (reference sequence).

This clone has just one count. The CDR3 coding sequence is TGTGCCAGCAGCCCCCTAGGCTACGAGCAGTACTTC. It is translated as CASSPLGYEQYF. The chain carries TRBV21-1 and TRBJ2-7; TRBD2 was called by the table and not checked on the DNA. TRBV21-1 is designated a pseudogene. The CDR3 has 12 amino acids.

About this clone: Other DNA sequences in this specimen translate into the identical CDR3. The chain is built from TRBV19 and TRBJ1-5, with D tentatively TRBD1 (5 bases). The CDR3 has 12 amino acids. V dropped 6 bases and J dropped 5 bases, with 8 bases sitting between them. Germline lookup yields CDR1 LNHDA and CDR2 SQIVND (reference sequence). The CDR3, as DNA: TGTGCCAGTAGGACGGGGGATCAGCCCCAGCATTTT. Protein: CASRTGDQPQHF.

In its sample, this clone was seen a few times. The chain joins TRBV4-1 to TRBJ1-1, with a weak D call TRBD1 (5 bases). CDR1 is MGHRA and CDR2 is YSYEKL in the germline V gene. With 0 bases removed from V and 4 bases from J, the gap between germline ends came to 9 bases. This CDR3 spans 14 amino acids. The DNA for the CDR3 is TGCGCCAGCAGCCAAGAAGGGGCGGCCACTGAAGCTTTCTTT. Encoded protein: CASSQEGAATEAFF.

In its sample, this clone was seen once. This rearrangement joins TRBV21-1 to TRBJ2-7; the table assigns TRBD2, which was not confirmed against the DNA. TRBV21-1 is annotated as a pseudogene. This CDR3 has 14 amino acids. CDR3 in DNA: TGTGCCAGCAGGAAAGCGGGAGGGCCGCACGAGCAGTACTTC. Residues: CASRKAGGPHEQYF.

This clone was detected a few times. Other DNA sequences from this sample encode an identical CDR3 as well. The J gene is TRBJ2-2, the V gene TRBV27, with unresolved D. Trimming pared 1 base from V and 5 bases from J, leaving 2 bases between. The germline CDR1 and CDR2 sequences are MNHEY and SMNVEV (reference sequence). The CDR3 has 12 amino acids. The CDR3, as DNA: TGTGCCAGCAGTTTATATACCGGGGAGCTGTTTTTT. This gives the protein CASSLYTGELFF.

The chain uses TRBV5-6 and TRBJ2-1; no definite D call. Between the trimmed V and J ends, which lost 0 bases and 7 bases, there was a span of 5 bases. CDR1 is SGHDT and CDR2 is YYEEEE in the germline V gene. This CDR3 contains 12 residues. CDR3 DNA: TGTGCCAGCAGCTTGGATGGTAATGAGCAGTTCTTC. Protein product: CASSLDGNEQFF.

V gene TRBV9 combines with J gene TRBJ2-5; TRBD2 matches at 9 bases. Losses at the gene ends were 3 bases for V and 5 bases for J; bases not matched to a gene: 8. Germline V gene sequence: CDR1 SGDLS, CDR2 YYNGEE. The CDR3 is made up of 15 amino acids. The DNA of the CDR3 is TGTGCCAGCAGCGCCTTTAGCGGGAGTGGTGAGACCCAGTACTTC. It encodes CASSAFSGSGETQYF. Combining the CDR3 with reference TRBV9 and TRBJ2-5 gives the whole variable domain DSGVTQTPKHLITATGQRVTLRCSPRSGDLSVYWYQQSLDQGLQFLIQYYNGEERAKGNILERFSAQQFPDLHSELNLSSLELGDSALYFCASSAFSGSGETQYFGPGTRLLVL.

The chain uses TRBV13 and TRBJ2-1, with 10 bases fitting TRBD2. CDR3 length: 16 amino acids. The V and J ends lost 3 bases and 7 bases, in that order; junction bases with no gene match: 9. The V gene's germline CDR1 is PRHDT and CDR2 FYEKMQ (reference sequence). The DNA for the CDR3 is TGTGCCAGCAGCTTGACCCCTAGCGGGAGTTTGAATGAGCAGTTCTTC. It specifies CASSLTPSGSLNEQFF.

This sequence joins TRBV5-1 and TRBJ2-7; D uncertain. CDR1 is SGHRS and CDR2 is YFSETQ in the germline V gene. Trimming removed 0 bases at V and 5 bases at J, with 9 bases between. CDR3 length: 13 residues. In nucleotides, the CDR3 is TGCGCCAGCAGCTTGGCCATTTGGGACGAGCAGTACTTC. Translation: CASSLAIWDEQYF. Filled out from reference TRBV5-1 and TRBJ2-7, the complete variable domain reads KAGVTQTPRYLIKTRGQQVTLSCSPISGHRSVSWYQQTPGQGLQFLFEYFSETQRNKGNFPGRFSGRQFSNSRSEMNVSTLELGDSALYLCASSLAIWDEQYFGPGTRLTVT.

The V call is TRBV29-1, the J call TRBJ2-3; no clear D. The germline gives CDR1 SQVTM, CDR2 ANQGSEA. Trimming pared 3 bases from V and 6 bases from J, leaving 10 bases between. This CDR3 contains 12 residues. CDR3 in DNA: TGCAGCGTTGATGGGGTAACGGATACGCAGTATTTT. This sequence encodes CSVDGVTDTQYF.

The chain uses TRBV7-8 and TRBJ1-2; unclear D gene. Per germline, CDR1 SGHVS and CDR2 FQNEAQ. V was cut by 4 bases and J by 5 bases, with 14 bases left in between. There are 14 residues in the CDR3. The CDR3 DNA reads as TGTGCCAGCAGCTCCCTTATGCGGGATTATGGCTACACCTTC. Protein product: CASSSLMRDYGYTF.

This clone was observed once. This chain joins TRBV7-3 and TRBJ2-1, with TRBD2 identical over 9 bases. The CDR3 is made up of 15 amino acids. Per the germline V gene, CDR1 is SGHTA and CDR2 is FQGTGA. With V trimmed by 2 bases and J by 9 bases, 8 bases remained unmatched. The CDR3, as DNA: TGTGCCAGCAGCTTAGCGGGAGGGCGCTTCGGTGAGCAGTTCTTC. It is translated as CASSLAGGRFGEQFF. Full variable domain (remainder filled in from reference TRBV7-3 and TRBJ2-1): GAGVSQTPSNKVTEKGKYVELRCDPISGHTALYWYRQSLGQGPEFLIYFQGTGAADDSGLPNDRFFAVRPEGSVSTLKIQRTERGDSAVYLCASSLAGGRFGEQFFGPGTRLTVL.

This clone appeared once. The V call is TRBV5-6, the J call TRBJ2-7; D unclear. Germline CDR1 and CDR2: SGHDT and YYEEEE. The V gene lost 2 bases and the J gene lost 5 bases, with 11 bases spanning the gap. This CDR3 region has 13 residues. CDR3 coding DNA: TGTGCCAGCAGCTTCGACTCGCACGACGAGCAGTACTTC. It is translated as CASSFDSHDEQYF.

The chain combines TRBV19 with TRBJ1-2; no reliable D call. Germline V gene lookup returns CDR1 LNHDA and CDR2 SQIVND (reference sequence). There are 17 residues in the CDR3. Trimming removed 0 bases at V and 2 bases at J, with 16 bases between. Here the CDR3 DNA reads TGTGCCAGTAGTATAGATTTCCAGCTGGAGGAAAACTATGGCTACACCTTC. Protein: CASSIDFQLEENYGYTF.

This clone was observed at least ten times. This chain links TRBV19 with TRBJ2-7; D gene uncertain. The CDR3 has 14 residues. The germline V gene has CDR1 LNHDA and CDR2 SQIVND (reference sequence). V was pared by 6 bases and J by 3 bases, with 15 bases between. Here the CDR3 reads CASSPWSAYYEQYF. The CDR3 nucleotides read TGTGCCAGTAGCCCGTGGTCAGCGTACTACGAGCAGTACTTC. Together with reference TRBV19 and TRBJ2-7, the CDR3 gives the full variable domain: DGGITQSPKYLFRKEGQNVTLSCEQNLNHDAMYWYRQDPGQGLRLIYYSQIVNDFQKGDIAEGYSVSREKKESFPLTVTSAQKNPTAFYLCASSPWSAYYEQYFGPGTRLTVT.

This chain uses TRBV27 with TRBJ2-1; the D gene is possibly TRBD2 (5 bases). CDR1 is MNHEY and CDR2 is SMNVEV in the germline V gene (reference sequence). CDR3 length: 15 amino acids. V lost 5 bases and J lost 7, with 18 bases in between. DNA for the CDR3: TGTGCCAGCAGTCCAGGACTCTTGGGTATGAATGAGCAGTTCTTC. It is translated as CASSPGLLGMNEQFF.